This T cell receptor (beta chain) was retrieved from a study of T cells after yellow fever vaccination. The overall study: Those fractions that held only low numbers of cells were prepared using the SMART-Seq v4 Ultra Low Input RNA kit. General study findings and limits: A secondary response was less intense yet reached its peak sooner, at day 5 versus 15. Post-booster samples contained most primary-vaccination clones (approximately 97% CD4, almost 90% CD8).

This clonotype was detected a few times. Its target is not known. This CDR3 comprises 14 residues. The V end was cut by 6 bases, the J end by 7 bases, with 18 bases between. TCRdb passed the 5' RACE reads through MiXCR, listing each CDR3 protein once. The sample lists some 600,000 distinct CDR3 sequences, around 16% occurring once. The V and J genes are TRBV12-3 or TRBV12-4 and TRBJ2-5, with TRBD1 as a possible D gene (6 bases). This TCR derives from a man aged 18 to 29 who received the YFV17D yellow fever vaccine. The sample here was PBMCs, taken around 5 days after the first yellow fever vaccination. CDR3 sequence (DNA): TGTGCCAGCAGCCCGGACTTACCCAGGGGGACCCAGTACTTC. Encoded protein: CASSPDLPRGTQYF.